These 25 T cell receptor beta chains originate from one sample sequenced in a study of molecular identifiers for immune sequencing clone quantification. In TCRdb, the PCR reads were re-called with MiXCR into one record per CDR3 protein. The sample lists nearly 650,000 distinct CDR3 sequences; about 25% were seen once. Sequencing was performed on naive CD8+ T cells from blood, with Jurkat cell RNA spiked in. The subset denotes: FACS-sorted CD8+CD4-CCR7+CD45RA+ naive T cells. The receptor source for this set is a human donor in good health. Some libraries in this study had Jurkat cell RNA spiked in.

This clonotype came up many times. The chain recombines TRBV28 with TRBJ2-3; TRBD2 might be the D (6 bases). This CDR3 has 13 amino acids. V lost 7 bases and J lost 4, with 12 bases in between. Germline CDR1 and CDR2: MDHEN and SYDVKM. The DNA of the CDR3 is TGTGCCAGCACCGGTCCGGGGGCAGATACGCAGTATTTT. It specifies CASTGPGADTQYF. Combining the CDR3 with reference TRBV28 and TRBJ2-3 gives the whole variable domain DVKVTQSSRYLVKRTGEKVFLECVQDMDHENMFWYRQDPGLGLRLIYFSYDVKMKEKGDIPEGYSVSREKKERFSLILESASTNQTSMYLCASTGPGADTQYFGPGTRLTVL.

The chain couples TRBV12-3 or TRBV12-4 to TRBJ2-1; 8 nucleotides match TRBD1. The trim removed 5 bases at V and 15 bases at J, leaving 9 bases unmatched. The CDR3 is 12 residues long. CDR3 bases: TGTGCCAGCAGTCGCCAGGGGGCTGGTCTGTTCTTC. Translating it yields CASSRQGAGLFF.

V is TRBV6-2 or TRBV6-3 and J is TRBJ2-1; a possible D gene is TRBD1 (6 bases). Germline loops: CDR1 MNHEY, CDR2 SVGEGT. This CDR3 has 17 amino acids. V lost 4 bases and J lost 5, with 21 bases in between. In DNA, the CDR3 is TGTGCCAGCAGTTGGCACCCTATACGGACAGACGACAATGAGCAGTTCTTC. Encoded protein: CASSWHPIRTDDNEQFF.

This clonotype has ten or more counts. The gene calls are TRBV11-2 and TRBJ2-1; D perhaps matches TRBD2 (5 bases). Germline-derived CDR1 and CDR2 are SGHAT and FQNNGV. The length of the CDR3 is 16 residues. V was clipped by 1 base and J by 8 bases, with 18 bases between them. The CDR3 is CASSLGFSLKGDEQFF. CDR3 in DNA: TGTGCCAGCAGCTTAGGGTTTTCCCTAAAGGGAGATGAGCAGTTCTTC.

This chain connects TRBV24-1 to TRBJ2-1, with 7 bases lining up with TRBD1. The CDR3 sequence is 14 residues long. The V and J ends lost 4 bases and 5 bases, in that order; junction bases with no gene match: 4. In germline, CDR1 is KGHDR, CDR2 SFDVKD. The CDR3 bases are TGTGCCACCAGTGACTTGGACAGGAACAATGAGCAGTTCTTC. Protein product: CATSDLDRNNEQFF.

This sequence joins TRBV20-1 and TRBJ2-7; tentative D call: TRBD1 (5 bases). The V gene lost 4 bases and the J gene lost 4 bases, with 14 bases spanning the gap. From germline, CDR1 is DFQATT and CDR2 SNEGSKA (reference sequence). CDR3 length: 13 amino acids. CDR3 DNA: TGCAGTGCTACCAGGGTATCCCCTTACGAGCAGTACTTC. Translating gives CSATRVSPYEQYF.

This sequence joins TRBV20-1 and TRBJ2-7; possibly TRBD2 for D (6 bases). Germline V lookup: CDR1 DFQATT, CDR2 SNEGSKA (reference sequence). The CDR3 spans 15 residues. V gave up 0 bases and J gave up 2 bases, with 14 bases separating them. In DNA, the CDR3 is TGCAGTGCTAGAGATACCGTTGCGGGAACCTACGAGCAGTACTTC. It translates to CSARDTVAGTYEQYF.

This clonotype turned up a few times. The rearrangement uses TRBV20-1 and TRBJ2-7, with 7 bases matching TRBD2. The CDR3 is 13 amino acids. Germline V gene lookup returns CDR1 DFQATT and CDR2 SNEGSKA (reference sequence). V was pared by 0 bases and J by 3 bases, with 2 bases of the junction left unmatched. CDR3 residues: CSAREAGYYEQYF. The CDR3 bases are TGCAGTGCTAGAGAAGCGGGGTACTACGAGCAGTACTTC.

The CDR3, as DNA: TGTGCCAGCAGCCAAGAGTGGGGAGCACGACTAGCGGGAGATCTAGATACGCAGTATTTT. Translating gives CASSQEWGARLAGDLDTQYF. V gene TRBV4-2 combines with J gene TRBJ2-3, with 12 positions matching TRBD2. The length of the CDR3 is 20 residues. Germline loops: CDR1 LGHNA, CDR2 YNFKEQ. Trimming removed 0 bases from V and 5 bases from J; junction bases left unmatched: 15.

There are many counts of this clonotype. The rearrangement uses TRBV20-1 and TRBJ1-6; no clear D. This CDR3 comprises 14 residues. Germline V gene data show CDR1 as DFQATT and CDR2 as SNEGSKA (reference sequence). The ends were cut back, 0 bases at V and 6 bases at J, with 9 bases in the middle. CDR3 in amino acids: CSAREVDFNSPLHF. As DNA, the CDR3 is TGCAGTGCTAGAGAGGTAGACTTTAATTCACCCCTCCACTTT.

This clonotype was seen a few times. The CDR3 bases are TGTGCCAGCAGCTTACGACAGGGGGTGTACAATGAGCAGTTCTTC. It yields the protein CASSLRQGVYNEQFF. V and J are TRBV7-2 and TRBJ2-1; 9 bases agree with TRBD1. J gave up 4 bases and V 2 bases, and 3 bases lay outside the gene matches. This CDR3 region has 15 residues. CDR1 SGHTA and CDR2 FQGNSA come from the germline V gene.

Many counts were recorded for this clonotype. The V gene is TRBV28, the J gene TRBJ1-1; 9 positions match TRBD1. Trimming removed 6 bases from V and 1 base from J; junction bases left unmatched: 9. Germline V gives CDR1 MDHEN, CDR2 SYDVKM. The CDR3 extends over 16 amino acids. CDR3 sequence (DNA): TGTGCCAGCAGGCTGACAGGGGGATTGACGAACACTGAAGCTTTCTTT. Translating gives CASRLTGGLTNTEAFF. Based on the CDR3 plus reference TRBV28 and TRBJ1-1, the full variable domain is DVKVTQSSRYLVKRTGEKVFLECVQDMDHENMFWYRQDPGLGLRLIYFSYDVKMKEKGDIPEGYSVSREKKERFSLILESASTNQTSMYLCASRLTGGLTNTEAFFGQGTRLTVV.

The gene calls are TRBV7-9 and TRBJ1-1, with no clear D. This CDR3 contains 15 residues. Trimming took off 5 bases at V and 0 bases at J, with 13 bases between the two ends. Germline V lookup: CDR1 SEHNR, CDR2 FQNEAQ (reference sequence). CDR3 sequence reads: CASSHWQEVNTEAFF. The CDR3, as DNA: TGTGCCAGCAGCCATTGGCAAGAGGTGAACACTGAAGCTTTCTTT. Variable domain in full (rest from reference TRBV7-9 and TRBJ1-1): DTGVSQNPRHKITKRGQNVTFRCDPISEHNRLYWYRQTLGQGPEFLTYFQNEAQLEKSRLLSDRFSAERPKGSFSTLEIQRTEQGDSAMYLCASSHWQEVNTEAFFGQGTRLTVV.

Concerning this clonotype itself: A single base separates this from a much larger clone, so it may be a read error. The chain recombines TRBV19 with TRBJ2-4; no firm D call. Germline lookup yields CDR1 LNHDA and CDR2 SQIVND (reference sequence). V lost 0 bases and J 1 base, leaving 13 bases between the germline ends. The length of the CDR3 is 17 residues. CDR3 region: CASSIDAGSVAKNIQYF. The CDR3 nucleotides read TGTGCCAGTAGTATAGACGCAGGCTCGGTGGCCAAAAACATTCAGTACTTC.

This clonotype was observed at least ten times. V usage is TRBV5-6 and J usage is TRBJ1-1; D not resolved. Germline CDR1 is SGHDT and CDR2 is YYEEEE. CDR3 size: 14 residues. Between the trimmed V and J ends, which lost 4 bases and 0 bases, there was a span of 10 bases. CDR3 residues: CASSPRLMNTEAFF. CDR3 nucleotide sequence: TGTGCCAGCAGCCCCAGACTTATGAACACTGAAGCTTTCTTT.

This clonotype has ten or more counts. The chain links TRBV4-1 to TRBJ1-1; D may be TRBD1 (5 bases). Between the trimmed V and J ends, which lost 6 bases and 0 bases, there was a span of 8 bases. The length of the CDR3 is 13 residues. Germline loops: CDR1 MGHRA, CDR2 YSYEKL. In nucleotides, the CDR3 is TGCGCCAGCAGAGACAGATTGAACACTGAAGCTTTCTTT. This sequence encodes CASRDRLNTEAFF.

This clonotype was seen only a few times. The rearrangement uses TRBV4-1 and TRBJ2-7; 8 nucleotides align to TRBD2. Trimming cost V 4 bases and J 2 bases; bases outside gene matches: 10. Germline loops: CDR1 MGHRA, CDR2 YSYEKL. The CDR3 runs to 16 residues. CDR3 loop: CASSPLNSGKAYEQYF. The CDR3, as DNA: TGCGCCAGCAGCCCCCTCAATAGCGGGAAAGCCTACGAGCAGTACTTC.

This clonotype showed up just a few times. This chain joins TRBV6-2 or TRBV6-3 and TRBJ2-7; D may be TRBD2 (6 bases). The CDR3 is 15 amino acids. The V and J ends lost 5 bases and 5 bases respectively, with 19 bases between them. Germline CDR1 is MNHEY and CDR2 is SVGEGT. The CDR3 DNA reads TGTGCCAGCAGTAGACACGGGGGAGAGAGGCACGAGCAGTACTTC. Translated, it gives CASSRHGGERHEQYF.

The V call is TRBV6-5, the J call TRBJ2-1; 16 nucleotides agree with TRBD2. There are 18 residues in the CDR3. The germline V gene encodes CDR1 MNHEY and CDR2 SVGAGI. V trimming: 6 bases; J trimming: 5 bases; junction bases outside the gene matches: 10. This chain's CDR3 is CASREGLAGGPDHNEQFF. The CDR3 DNA follows: TGTGCCAGCAGAGAGGGACTAGCGGGGGGGCCGGATCACAATGAGCAGTTCTTC.

This sequence joins TRBV12-3 or TRBV12-4 and TRBJ2-7, with D tentatively TRBD1 (6 bases). The CDR3 loop spans 16 amino acids. V gave up 6 bases and J gave up 2 bases, with 20 bases separating them. The chain's CDR3 is CASSSYLRDKTYEQYF. In nucleotides, the CDR3 is TGTGCCAGCAGCTCATACCTCCGGGACAAGACCTACGAGCAGTACTTC.

This clonotype was observed a handful of times. This chain connects TRBV7-9 to TRBJ2-1; D possibly matches TRBD1 or TRBD2 (5 bases each). This CDR3 is built from 13 residues. CDR1 and CDR2 (germline): SEHNR, FQNEAQ (reference sequence). V lost 6 bases, J lost 6 bases, and 12 bases lay in between. The CDR3 DNA sequence: TGTGCCAGCAGGTCGGGGACCAGCAATGAGCAGTTCTTC. It codes for CASRSGTSNEQFF.

The table lists this clonotype with many counts. The chain employs TRBV7-2 and TRBJ2-5, with no clear D. This CDR3 is built from 14 residues. Trimming stripped 1 base from V and 2 bases from J, with 8 bases between. The V gene's germline CDR1 is SGHTA and CDR2 FQGNSA. CDR3 protein: CASSLVGGQETQYF. CDR3 DNA sequence: TGTGCCAGCAGCTTAGTGGGCGGACAAGAGACCCAGTACTTC. Full variable domain (rest looked up from reference TRBV7-2 and TRBJ2-5): GAGVSQSPSNKVTEKGKDVELRCDPISGHTALYWYRQSLGQGLEFLIYFQGNSAPDKSGLPSDRFSAERTGGSVSTLTIQRTQQEDSAVYLCASSLVGGQETQYFGPGTRLLVL.

This clonotype was detected many times. This chain links TRBV9 with TRBJ2-7; 7 bases are shared with TRBD2. CDR1 and CDR2 (germline): SGDLS, YYNGEE. The trim removed 3 bases at V and 3 bases at J, leaving 3 bases unmatched. The CDR3 loop spans 13 amino acids. CDR3 nucleotide sequence: TGTGCCAGCAGCGCCGGGACTAACTACGAGCAGTACTTC. This gives the protein CASSAGTNYEQYF. The full variable domain, its missing parts supplied by reference TRBV9 and TRBJ2-7, is DSGVTQTPKHLITATGQRVTLRCSPRSGDLSVYWYQQSLDQGLQFLIQYYNGEERAKGNILERFSAQQFPDLHSELNLSSLELGDSALYFCASSAGTNYEQYFGPGTRLTVT.

This clonotype was seen only once. A much bigger clone sits one base away, suggesting this may be a read error. V usage is TRBV5-4 and J usage is TRBJ2-4; unclear D gene. Germline CDR1 reads SGHNT; CDR2 reads YYREEE (reference sequence). The CDR3 loop spans 14 amino acids. Trimming took off 4 bases at V and 7 bases at J, with 15 bases between the two ends. The CDR3 DNA reads TGTGCCAGCAGCGCCCGTGAGACTCCTAACATTCAGTACTTC. Encoded protein: CASSARETPNIQYF.

The rearrangement links TRBV12-3 or TRBV12-4 to TRBJ2-7; a weak D match, TRBD2 (5 bases). Trimming stripped 1 base from V and 7 bases from J, with 14 bases between. The CDR3 sequence is 14 residues long. CDR3 nucleotide sequence: TGTGCCAGCAGTTTAGAGACCATCCCGGGGGAGCAGTACTTC. Translation gives CASSLETIPGEQYF.